This T cell receptor (beta chain) was obtained from a study of cytomegalovirus exposure and HLA in healthy donors. In regard to this clone: Its antigen is not known.

CDR1 and CDR2 (germline): SNHLY, FYNNEI. The CDR3 spans 14 residues. V dropped 3 bases and J dropped 4; count of bases not matched to a gene: 5. Primers: 60 Vbeta forward and 13 Jbeta reverse. Sequencing used immunoSEQ multiplex PCR; TCRdb keeps in-frame clones, though not all of them. The sample contains some 180,000 clones, over 70% of which appear only once. General study points: The listing of 150 or so TCR beta chains classed them as cytomegalovirus-associated. Productive status was seen about 87% or about 30% of the time for most TCR beta V segments in an earlier analysis. When a later analysis compared HLA-associated TCR beta chains with equally common others, the HLA-associated chains turned out to be more clonally expanded and to have lower generation probabilities.

The rearrangement uses TRBV2 and TRBJ1-2; the match to TRBD1 covers 7 bases. This clonotype originated in a woman in her sixties in good health and CMV-seropositive. The sequenced sample was PBMCs. The CDR3 nucleotides read TGTGCCAGCAGTGAGGGACAGTCCCGCTATGGCTACACCTTC. Protein product: CASSEGQSRYGYTF.